The present T cell receptor (beta chain) was sequenced within a study of blood T cell repertoires in COVID-19. Overall study context: Spain, Italy and the United States supplied samples that represented acute and convalescent COVID-19.

The assay was immunoSEQ multiplex PCR, and TCRdb's table has in-frame clones only and misses some. The data show some 180,000 clones, about 88% seen once. Concerning this clone: The same CDR3 is also encoded by other DNA sequences in this sample.

This CDR3 spans 11 amino acids. Trimming shortened V by 3 bases and J by 7 bases, and 7 bases separated the two germline ends. Germline assignment: CDR1 MNHEY and CDR2 SVGEGT. The sequenced sample was PBMCs or T cells enriched from blood (not recorded which). The V and J genes are TRBV6-2 or TRBV6-3 and TRBJ2-7; perhaps TRBD2 as D (6 bases). This TCR derives from a woman between 40 and 50 years old in a cohort exposed to, infected with or recovered from COVID-19 (not recorded which). The CDR3 DNA sequence: TGTGCCAGCAGTTATGGAGGGGAGCAGTACTTC. This codes for CASSYGGEQYF.